This T cell receptor beta chain was sequenced during a study of neurological immune-mediated disorders. This clonotype occurred many times. As for the cDNA, it was generated by 5'RACE with 10-nucleotide random UMIs. TCRdb ran MiXCR on the 5' RACE reads and lists one entry per CDR3 protein. Of around 64,000 distinct CDR3 sequences listed, 12% are singletons. Germline loops: CDR1 SGHAT, CDR2 FQNNGV. Trimming took off 3 bases at V and 1 base at J, with 9 bases between the two ends. The CDR3 spans 14 residues. The sequenced sample was PBMCs. The sequence came from a woman aged 55-69 years with HTLV-1-associated myelopathy (HAM/TSP). V is TRBV11-2 and J is TRBJ2-5, with a possible D match to TRBD1 (5 bases). The CDR3 here is CASSFGHGQETQYF. The CDR3 region has the DNA TGTGCCAGCAGCTTTGGACACGGCCAAGAGACCCAGTACTTC.